Shown below are 29 T cell receptor beta chains from a single sample sequenced in a study of vaccination and CD4 T cells after COVID-19. The treatment is: roughly 10-day PBMC culture with coronavirus spike peptide pools or control peptides (ViraFEST assay). The unexposed donor's CD4+ T cells were collected before the COVID-19 pandemic (2011-2018). Their recognized antigens are unknown. With the Oncomine TCR Beta short-read assay, DNA from cultured CD4+ T cells was sequenced. Scientists extracted genomic DNA from CD4+ T cells grown in culture. TCRdb analysed the PCR reads with MiXCR anew, one entry per CDR3 protein. The table shows some 8,000 distinct CDR3 sequences, with 25% to 35% occurring only once. Sequencing was carried out using CD4+ T cells from blood, cultured in vitro. These receptors came from a human donor in good health.

The table lists this clonotype with a few counts. This chain links TRBV27 with TRBJ2-3; D is uncertain. V lost 4 bases and J lost 6, with 11 bases in between. CDR1 MNHEY and CDR2 SMNVEV come from the germline V gene (reference sequence). The CDR3 runs 13 residues. Here the CDR3 reads CASSYHYGDTQYF. The CDR3 DNA reads TGTGCCAGCAGTTATCATTATGGGGATACGCAGTATTTT.

The J gene is TRBJ1-2, the V gene TRBV3-1; TRBD1 aligns across 12 bases. J was trimmed by 6 bases and V by 4 bases; bases with no gene match: 6. The CDR3 totals 15 residues. The germline V gene encodes CDR1 LGHDT and CDR2 YNNKEL (reference sequence). The CDR3 DNA is TGTGCCAGCAGCCGGCAGGGACAGGGGGCTAATGGCTACACCTTC. This codes for CASSRQGQGANGYTF.

The chain employs TRBV7-2 and TRBJ2-5; 10 bases map to TRBD2. Germline values: CDR1 SGHTA, CDR2 FQGNSA. This CDR3 comprises 16 residues. The ends lost 2 bases at V and 4 bases at J; junction bases unmatched: 7. DNA for the CDR3: TGTGCCAGCAGCTTAACCCGAGCGGGAGGGGGAGAGACCCAGTACTTC. Protein sequence: CASSLTRAGGGETQYF.

This clonotype was counted only a few times. V and J are TRBV15 and TRBJ2-1; 10 bases are a match to TRBD2. From germline, CDR1 is LNHNV and CDR2 YYDKDF (reference sequence). V was pared by 5 bases and J by 8 bases, with 9 bases of the junction left unmatched. The CDR3 sequence is 15 residues long. CDR3 in amino acids: CATSGSGRGFYEQFF. In nucleotides, the CDR3 is TGTGCCACCAGCGGGAGCGGGAGGGGTTTCTATGAGCAGTTCTTC.

This clonotype has more than one count but fewer than ten. The chain joins TRBV25-1 to TRBJ1-1, with 7 bases that match TRBD1. The length of the CDR3 is 16 residues. V lost 2 bases, J lost 3 bases, and 9 bases stayed unmatched. Germline V CDR1 and CDR2: MGHDK, SYGVNS. The CDR3 here is CASSEIGTRGYTEAFF. CDR3 nucleotide sequence: TGTGCCAGCAGTGAAATTGGGACCAGGGGGTACACTGAAGCTTTCTTT.

The chain uses TRBV11-2 and TRBJ2-7, with 8 bases identical to TRBD2. Germline values: CDR1 SGHAT, CDR2 FQNNGV. V lost 5 bases, J lost 5 bases, and 11 bases stayed unmatched. This CDR3 has 15 amino acids. Here the CDR3 reads CASSRLGSGTDEQYF. As DNA, the CDR3 is TGTGCCAGCAGCCGCCTCGGTAGCGGGACGGACGAGCAGTACTTC.

The chain employs TRBV28 and TRBJ2-7; tentative D call: TRBD2 (5 bases). Trimming took 8 bases from V and 3 from J, leaving 17 bases between them. The V gene's germline CDR1 is MDHEN and CDR2 SYDVKM. The CDR3 contains 14 residues. The CDR3 coding sequence is TGTGCCAGCTATCCGTTTAGCGCTAGCTACGAGCAGTACTTC. Its protein product is CASYPFSASYEQYF. Based on the CDR3 plus reference TRBV28 and TRBJ2-7, the full variable domain is DVKVTQSSRYLVKRTGEKVFLECVQDMDHENMFWYRQDPGLGLRLIYFSYDVKMKEKGDIPEGYSVSREKKERFSLILESASTNQTSMYLCASYPFSASYEQYFGPGTRLTVT.

J is TRBJ1-2 and V is TRBV28; possibly TRBD1 for D (6 bases). V was trimmed by 3 bases and J by 8 bases, leaving 16 bases between them. The CDR3 is made up of 14 amino acids. Germline CDR1 and CDR2: MDHEN and SYDVKM. CDR3: CASSFPTGFEGYTF. For the CDR3, the DNA is TGTGCCAGCAGTTTCCCCACAGGGTTTGAAGGCTACACCTTC.

The chain has TRBV27 and TRBJ2-5; D is perhaps TRBD1 (6 bases). V was clipped by 1 base and J by 2 bases, with 14 bases between them. There are 16 residues in the CDR3. Germline V gene data show CDR1 as MNHEY and CDR2 as SMNVEV (reference sequence). The CDR3 DNA is TGTGCCAGCAGTTTATTTGGGGGCCCACCGCAAGAGACCCAGTACTTC. Encoded protein: CASSLFGGPPQETQYF.

The chain links TRBV4-3 to TRBJ2-2, with D possibly matching TRBD2 (6 bases). Deletions cut 0 bases from V and 8 bases from J, with 22 bases between. The CDR3 contains 18 residues. Germline assignment: CDR1 LGHNA and CDR2 YSLEER. This CDR3 is CASSQDITSAGTGGELFF. The DNA for the CDR3 is TGCGCCAGCAGCCAAGATATAACTTCGGCGGGAACGGGGGGGGAGCTGTTTTTT.

In this sample, this clonotype turned up a few times. The chain recombines TRBV19 with TRBJ1-5; no clear D gene. Trimming shortened V by 5 bases and J by 1 base, and 6 bases separated the two germline ends. This CDR3 is 13 amino acids long. The V gene's germline CDR1 is LNHDA and CDR2 SQIVND (reference sequence). In DNA, the CDR3 is TGTGCCAGTAGTTTCCAAAGCAATCAGCCCCAGCATTTT. Translating gives CASSFQSNQPQHF.

The table lists this clonotype with a few counts. The V gene is TRBV19, the J gene TRBJ1-1; 7 nucleotides agree with TRBD1. The junction had 6 bases not matched to a gene; V was cut back by 2 bases and J by 3 bases. This CDR3 spans 15 amino acids. Germline CDR1 reads LNHDA; CDR2 reads SQIVND (reference sequence). The CDR3 is CASSIREGADTEAFF. CDR3 sequence (DNA): TGTGCCAGTAGTATAAGGGAGGGGGCCGACACTGAAGCTTTCTTT.

This clonotype was detected only a few times. The chain recombines TRBV10-3 with TRBJ1-1; D is possibly TRBD1 (6 bases). With 2 bases removed from V and 0 bases from J, the gap between germline ends came to 7 bases. This CDR3 has 14 residues. In germline, CDR1 is ENHRY, CDR2 SYGVKD. DNA of the CDR3: TGTGCCATCAGTGAGCAGGGGCTGAACACTGAAGCTTTCTTT. Translated: CAISEQGLNTEAFF.

This clonotype was counted between two and nine times. The chain has TRBV7-2 and TRBJ2-2, with TRBD2 matching 10 bases. The CDR3 spans 15 residues. The V and J ends lost 1 base and 5 bases, in that order; junction bases with no gene match: 1. CDR1 is SGHTA, CDR2 FQGNSA, per germline. Here the CDR3 reads CASSLVSGGTGELFF. The CDR3 nucleotides read TGTGCCAGCAGCTTAGTTAGCGGGGGGACCGGGGAGCTGTTTTTT.

The chain uses TRBV24-1 and TRBJ2-1; TRBD1 aligns across 8 bases. The CDR3 loop spans 17 amino acids. CDR1 and CDR2 (germline): KGHDR, SFDVKD. J gave up 2 bases and V 3 bases, and 8 bases lay outside the gene matches. CDR3 coding DNA: TGTGCCACCAGTGATCCGCTAGGACAGGGACCCTACAATGAGCAGTTCTTC. Protein product: CATSDPLGQGPYNEQFF.

Only a few counts were recorded for this clonotype. The gene calls are TRBV24-1 and TRBJ1-1; no clear D gene. The CDR3 totals 11 residues. V lost 6 bases, J lost 5 bases, and 6 bases lay in between. The germline gives CDR1 KGHDR, CDR2 SFDVKD. This CDR3 is CATSLGTEAFF. The DNA for the CDR3 is TGTGCCACCAGTCTAGGTACTGAAGCTTTCTTT.

The CDR3 coding sequence is TGTGCCAGCAGCGAGGGACAGGGTGACAATCAGCCCCAGCATTTT. This gives the protein CASSEGQGDNQPQHF. This chain links TRBV5-6 with TRBJ1-5; 9 nucleotides match TRBD1. Germline V gene lookup returns CDR1 SGHDT and CDR2 YYEEEE. V gave up 4 bases and J gave up 3 bases; unmatched junction bases: 5. The CDR3 has 15 amino acids. Together with reference TRBV5-6 and TRBJ1-5, the CDR3 gives the full variable domain: DAGVTQSPTHLIKTRGQQVTLRCSPKSGHDTVSWYQQALGQGPQFIFQYYEEEERQRGNFPDRFSGHQFPNYSSELNVNALLLGDSALYLCASSEGQGDNQPQHFGDGTRLSIL.

The genes are TRBV6-2 or TRBV6-3 and TRBJ2-5; D is unclear. The CDR3 has 13 amino acids. Between the trimmed V and J ends, which lost 7 bases and 2 bases, there was a span of 11 bases. Germline V lookup: CDR1 MNHEY, CDR2 SVGEGT. The chain's CDR3 is CASIRTRQETQYF. For the CDR3, the DNA is TGTGCCAGCATTAGAACAAGGCAAGAGACCCAGTACTTC.

The CDR3 sequence: CSATTQGAVPGGGYTF. CDR3 bases: TGCAGTGCTACTACACAGGGGGCCGTTCCTGGGGGTGGCTACACCTTC. The chain recombines TRBV20-1 with TRBJ1-2; TRBD1 agrees at 9 bases. This CDR3 region has 16 residues. Germline lookup yields CDR1 DFQATT and CDR2 SNEGSKA (reference sequence). Germline trimming cut 4 bases from V and 7 bases from J; bases unmatched to any gene: 16.

The chain has TRBV28 and TRBJ1-2, with TRBD1 identical over 10 bases. Germline V lookup: CDR1 MDHEN, CDR2 SYDVKM. V was clipped by 5 bases and J by 4 bases; unmatched bases: 10. The CDR3 spans 16 residues. Here the CDR3 DNA reads TGTGCCAGCAGTCCGCTAGGACAGGGGGAGGGCTATGGCTACACCTTC. As protein: CASSPLGQGEGYGYTF.

This rearrangement joins TRBV6-4 to TRBJ2-3; 10 positions match TRBD2. This CDR3 has 15 amino acids. V dropped 4 bases and J dropped 2; count of bases not matched to a gene: 3. Germline loops: CDR1 MRHNA, CDR2 SNTAGT. The CDR3 protein is CASSAAGGSTDTQYF. The CDR3 DNA reads as TGTGCCAGCAGTGCAGCGGGAGGGTCCACAGATACGCAGTATTTT.

The chain is built from TRBV7-6 and TRBJ1-5; D is unresolved. The ends were cut back, 1 base at V and 1 base at J, with 17 bases in the middle. The CDR3 has 18 amino acids. From germline, CDR1 is SGHVS and CDR2 FNYEAQ. CDR3 bases: TGTGCCAGCAGCTTAGGTGGCTTGGGAGGGATAAGCAATCAGCCCCAGCATTTT. Amino acids: CASSLGGLGGISNQPQHF.

The chain links TRBV27 to TRBJ2-5, with D unresolved. This CDR3 contains 14 residues. V gave up 0 bases and J gave up 1 base, with 6 bases separating them. Germline CDR1 is MNHEY and CDR2 is SMNVEV (reference sequence). The CDR3 loop reads CASSLSRPQETQYF. The CDR3 DNA follows: TGTGCCAGCAGTTTATCGAGGCCCCAAGAGACCCAGTACTTC.

This clonotype was detected only a few times. The chain employs TRBV27 and TRBJ1-2; 8 nucleotides align to TRBD1. V shed 6 bases, J shed 8 bases, and the junction held 17 bases outside the gene matches. CDR1 MNHEY and CDR2 SMNVEV come from the germline V gene (reference sequence). The CDR3 is 16 amino acids. The CDR3 sequence is CASSFDGAGTGWGYTF. The CDR3 region has the DNA TGTGCCAGCAGCTTCGACGGAGCCGGGACAGGCTGGGGCTACACCTTC.

This clonotype is judged medium-sized. The V call is TRBV24-1, the J call TRBJ1-5; D call uncertain. Germline CDR1 reads KGHDR; CDR2 reads SFDVKD. V was pared by 0 bases and J by 2 bases, with 7 bases between. This CDR3 has 15 residues. The CDR3: CATSDLRPGNQPQHF. In nucleotides, the CDR3 is TGTGCCACCAGTGATTTGCGGCCAGGCAATCAGCCCCAGCATTTT.

The chain combines TRBV19 with TRBJ1-2; D remains unclear. This CDR3 has 13 residues. CDR1 and CDR2 (germline): LNHDA, SQIVND (reference sequence). Between the trimmed V and J ends, which lost 2 bases and 7 bases, there was a span of 11 bases. The CDR3 loop is CASSISLQSGYTF. The CDR3 DNA follows: TGTGCCAGTAGTATAAGTCTCCAGTCTGGCTACACCTTC.

The J gene is TRBJ2-5, the V gene TRBV6-1; no reliable D call. CDR3 length: 12 amino acids. Trimming took 8 bases from V and 4 from J, leaving 11 bases between them. Germline V lookup: CDR1 MNHNS, CDR2 SASEGT. This CDR3 is CASGDRPETQYF. Written as DNA, the CDR3 is TGTGCCAGCGGAGACCGGCCAGAGACCCAGTACTTC.

This clonotype appeared a few times. This sequence joins TRBV19 and TRBJ1-5, with D possibly TRBD1 on 5 matching bases. There are 20 residues in the CDR3. Germline V gives CDR1 LNHDA, CDR2 SQIVND (reference sequence). Trimming shortened V by 3 bases and J by 0 bases, and 24 bases separated the two germline ends. The CDR3 here is CASSMYLEGRWAYSNQPQHF. For the CDR3, the DNA is TGTGCCAGTAGTATGTATTTGGAGGGACGGTGGGCCTATAGCAATCAGCCCCAGCATTTT.

The chain couples TRBV30 to TRBJ2-5, with D unresolved. The CDR3 runs to 11 residues. V was cut by 0 bases and J by 3 bases, with 2 bases left in between. Per germline, CDR1 GTSNPN and CDR2 SVGIG (reference sequence). CDR3 DNA: TGTGCCTGGAGTGTAAAAGAGACCCAGTACTTC. Its translation is CAWSVKETQYF.